This paragraph covers one T cell receptor (beta chain) sequence. Trimming cost V 3 bases and J 3 bases; bases outside gene matches: 17. Per the germline V gene, CDR1 is MNHEY and CDR2 is SVGEGT. This CDR3 spans 18 amino acids. This sample stems from a study of blood T cell repertoires in COVID-19. Study-wide context: Whether acute or convalescent, the COVID-19 samples came from the United States, Italy and Spain. From T cells, B-cell-depleted T cells, or PBMCs came the material, which was cDNA or gDNA.

As originally analysed: The assay estimated nucleated cells by amplifying reference gene primers. Sequenced by immunoSEQ multiplex PCR; TCRdb stores in-frame clones only, minus some. V and J calls and clone size are given by that table; D and trimming were obtained from the DNA. The sample holds roughly 7,000 clones; approximately 91% are singletons and the top ten take approximately 23%. J is TRBJ2-7 and V is TRBV6-2 or TRBV6-3; 7 bases are shared with TRBD2. The source of this sequence is a human donor in a cohort sampled during active COVID-19. Sequenced sample: peripheral blood. The CDR3 protein is CASSYNPLEPSGDYEQYF. In nucleotides, the CDR3 is TGTGCCAGCAGTTATAACCCGTTAGAGCCTAGCGGAGACTACGAGCAGTACTTC.